In its sample, the clone carrying this TCR beta chain was seen many times. Germline CDR1 MNHEY, CDR2 SVGEGT. This CDR3 comprises 12 residues. V was trimmed by 6 bases and J by 5 bases, leaving 10 bases between them. Investigators amplified TCR beta CDR3 regions from RNA transcripts. The library came from an HTBI-primed first-round RT-PCR and a second-round multiplex PCR. MiXCR, applied by TCRdb to the multiplex PCR reads, yields one record per CDR3 protein. Of 150,000 or so distinct CDR3 sequences in the sample, around two fifths were seen once. These data are taken from a study of Graves' ophthalmopathy and Graves' hyperthyroidism. The diagnostic workup employed clinical symptoms, serum thyroxine, TRAb, thyroid ultrasound and orbital computed tomography. The PBMCs originated from roughly 10 ml of fresh peripheral blood.

The clonotype originates from a man aged 30 to 39 with Graves' ophthalmopathy. Sequencing was performed on peripheral blood. The genes are TRBV6-2 or TRBV6-3 and TRBJ1-1; D remains unclear. CDR3 DNA sequence: TGTGCCAGCAGGGATACGTGGACTGAAGCTTTCTTT. Its protein product is CASRDTWTEAFF.